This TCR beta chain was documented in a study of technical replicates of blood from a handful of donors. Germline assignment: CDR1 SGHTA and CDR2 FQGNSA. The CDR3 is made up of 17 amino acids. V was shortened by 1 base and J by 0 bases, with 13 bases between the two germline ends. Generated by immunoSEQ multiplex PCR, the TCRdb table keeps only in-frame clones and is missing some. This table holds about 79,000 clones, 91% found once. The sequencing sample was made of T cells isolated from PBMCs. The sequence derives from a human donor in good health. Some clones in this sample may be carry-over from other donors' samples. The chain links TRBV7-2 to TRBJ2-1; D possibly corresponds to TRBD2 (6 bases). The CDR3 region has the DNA TGTGCCAGCAGCTTAGTGTACCGGGGGAGCTCCTACAATGAGCAGTTCTTC. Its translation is CASSLVYRGSSYNEQFF.